This is a list of T cell receptor beta chains from one sample in a study of blood T cell repertoires in COVID-19. Produced via immunoSEQ multiplex PCR; TCRdb's table is partial and in-frame only. This sample has 200,000 to 300,000 clones, with around 85% found just once. Source material: peripheral blood. The source is a woman aged 80 or older with acute or convalescent COVID-19. The conserved cysteine and the conserved F or W are not part of the CDR3 here.

CDR3 protein: ASIELTGQPQH
J gene: TRBJ1-5
V gene: TRBV6-5

CDR3 protein: ASSRQTGGQNTGELF
J gene: TRBJ2-2
V gene: TRBV6-4

CDR3 protein: SAPLSYEQY
J gene: TRBJ2-7
V gene: TRBV20-1

CDR3 protein: ASSTLNGQGAPEVSEAF
J gene: TRBJ1-1
V gene: TRBV6-4

CDR3 protein: ASSLLSGGVQETQY
J gene: TRBJ2-5
V gene: TRBV5-1

CDR3 protein: ATSRPREDSPLH
J gene: TRBJ1-6
V gene: TRBV15

CDR3 protein: SVVGGNEQF
J gene: TRBJ2-1
V gene: TRBV29-1

CDR3 protein: ASSLGMRLSTDTQY
J gene: TRBJ2-3
V gene: TRBV4-2

CDR3 protein: ASSMGTGTYEQY
J gene: TRBJ2-7
V gene: TRBV5-4

CDR3 protein: ASGPRGQRSGNTIY
J gene: TRBJ1-3
V gene: TRBV18

CDR3 protein: ASDPGPYNEQF
J gene: TRBJ2-1
V gene: TRBV7-2

CDR3 protein: ASSQDFLGPGSGRIYEQY
J gene: TRBJ2-7
V gene: TRBV4-2

CDR3 protein: ASSLRQGSSGNTEAF
J gene: TRBJ1-1
V gene: TRBV28

CDR3 protein: SASEGQGSGNTIY
J gene: TRBJ1-3
V gene: TRBV20-1

CDR3 protein: ASTSGTGGSPLH
J gene: TRBJ1-6
V gene: TRBV5-1

CDR3 protein: ARLQDYPNYGYT
J gene: TRBJ1-2
V gene: TRBV6-5

CDR3 protein: SVEDPRSYEQY
J gene: TRBJ2-7
V gene: TRBV29-1